A selection of T cell receptor beta chains follows, all from one sample in a study of blood T cell repertoires in COVID-19. Here immunoSEQ multiplex PCR was the method, and the copy in TCRdb shows in-frame clones only, minus some. The repertoire holds some 200,000 clones, approximately 90% seen once, with approximately 6% in the top ten. The source material was peripheral blood. The receptor source for this set is a man at least 80 years old with acute or convalescent COVID-19. Each CDR3 is given with its conserved first and last residue. Each record gives: D gene, clone size, V gene, J gene, CDR3 DNA, CDR3 protein. The D gene is left open where the match is weak. Expanded clones get a size class; other rows say once, few or many, or leave the size out.

D gene: NA; clone size: NA; V gene: TRBV11-2; J gene: TRBJ2-3; CDR3 DNA: TGTGCCAGCAGCCAGCAGCGGGCAGATACGCAGTATTTT; CDR3 protein: CASSQQRADTQYF
D gene: NA; clone size: NA; V gene: TRBV28; J gene: TRBJ1-5; CDR3 DNA: TGTGCCAGCAGAGGGGAAAGAAGGGGCCAGCCCCAGCATTTT; CDR3 protein: CASRGERRGQPQHF
D gene: TRBD1; clone size: NA; V gene: TRBV4-1; J gene: TRBJ2-3; CDR3 DNA: TGCGCCAGCAGCCCGGGACAGGGGGCAACAGATACGCAGTATTTT; CDR3 protein: CASSPGQGATDTQYF
D gene: TRBD2; clone size: NA; V gene: TRBV4-1; J gene: TRBJ2-3; CDR3 DNA: TGCGCCAGCAGCCACACGTTGGGTTTTCTAGCGGGAGATAGAGAGACAGATACGCAGTATTTT; CDR3 protein: CASSHTLGFLAGDRETDTQYF
D gene: NA; clone size: NA; V gene: TRBV18; J gene: TRBJ1-4; CDR3 DNA: TGTGCCAGCTCACCATCAGGGGTCCTTAATGAAAAACTGTTTTTT; CDR3 protein: CASSPSGVLNEKLFF
D gene: NA; clone size: NA; V gene: TRBV7-2; J gene: TRBJ2-7; CDR3 DNA: TGTGCCAGCAATCCCTCAGTCCTGGCCTACGAGCAGTACTTC; CDR3 protein: CASNPSVLAYEQYF
D gene: NA; clone size: NA; V gene: TRBV6-5; J gene: TRBJ2-2; CDR3 DNA: TGTGCCAGCAGTTCCTTCGGACACCTCAGTGTGTTTTTT; CDR3 protein: CASSSFGHLSVFF
D gene: TRBD1; clone size: NA; V gene: TRBV5-7; J gene: TRBJ1-6; CDR3 DNA: TGTGCCAGCAGGGGGGACAGGGATGGACATAATTCACCCCTCCACTTT; CDR3 protein: CASRGDRDGHNSPLHF
D gene: NA; clone size: NA; V gene: TRBV19; J gene: TRBJ2-1; CDR3 DNA: TGTGCCAGTAGTGTCGGGGTTGGGAATGAGCAGTTCTTC; CDR3 protein: CASSVGVGNEQFF
D gene: NA; clone size: once; V gene: TRBV24-1; J gene: TRBJ1-2; CDR3 DNA: TGTGCCACCAGTTCCCCAGACAGTAACTATGGCTACACCTTC; CDR3 protein: CATSSPDSNYGYTF
D gene: NA; clone size: NA; V gene: TRBV11-2; J gene: TRBJ2-4; CDR3 DNA: TGTGCCAGCACCCGTAATCGGTTAGCCAAAAACATTCAGTACTTC; CDR3 protein: CASTRNRLAKNIQYF
D gene: TRBD1; clone size: NA; V gene: TRBV5-1; J gene: TRBJ2-2; CDR3 DNA: TGCGCCAGCAGCCTAAAAAGGGGGCTGAACACCGGGGAGCTGTTTTTT; CDR3 protein: CASSLKRGLNTGELFF
D gene: NA; clone size: NA; V gene: TRBV6-5; J gene: TRBJ1-2; CDR3 DNA: TGTGCCGGAGGAGGGGCCCTTGGCTACACCTTC; CDR3 protein: CAGGGALGYTF
D gene: TRBD1; clone size: NA; V gene: TRBV4-1; J gene: TRBJ2-5; CDR3 DNA: TGCGCCAGCAGCCAAGGGCTAGAAGGGGGCGAAAAGACCCAGTACTTC; CDR3 protein: CASSQGLEGGEKTQYF
D gene: TRBD2; clone size: NA; V gene: TRBV12-3/TRBV12-4; J gene: TRBJ2-3; CDR3 DNA: TGTGCCAGCAGTCTCGTGGGGACTAGCGGGAGTTATTTT; CDR3 protein: CASSLVGTSGSYF
D gene: TRBD1; clone size: NA; V gene: TRBV7-2; J gene: TRBJ1-2; CDR3 DNA: TGTGCCAGCAGCTTAGCGCGAGGGGGCCTCTATGGCTACACCTTC; CDR3 protein: CASSLARGGLYGYTF
D gene: TRBD2; clone size: NA; V gene: TRBV7-3; J gene: TRBJ2-3; CDR3 DNA: TGTGCCAGCAGCTTTATAGCGGGAGAAGCGTCAGATACGCAGTATTTT; CDR3 protein: CASSFIAGEASDTQYF
D gene: NA; clone size: NA; V gene: TRBV3-1/TRBV3-2; J gene: TRBJ1-2; CDR3 DNA: TGTGCCAGCAGCCCTGGACAGAACTATGGCTACACCTTC; CDR3 protein: CASSPGQNYGYTF
D gene: NA; clone size: NA; V gene: TRBV9; J gene: TRBJ2-1; CDR3 DNA: TGTGCCAGCAGCGTAGGTGGAGCGGGACAAAGCTCCTACAATGAGCAGTTCTTC; CDR3 protein: CASSVGGAGQSSYNEQFF
D gene: TRBD1; clone size: NA; V gene: TRBV5-8; J gene: TRBJ1-5; CDR3 DNA: TGTGCCAGCAGCGATACCACAGGGGGATATAGCAATCAGCCCCAGCATTTT; CDR3 protein: CASSDTTGGYSNQPQHF
D gene: NA; clone size: NA; V gene: TRBV27; J gene: TRBJ1-1; CDR3 DNA: TGTGCCAGCAGTCCACTAGGAAGCCAGACCATAATGAACACTGAAGCTTTCTTT; CDR3 protein: CASSPLGSQTIMNTEAFF
D gene: NA; clone size: once; V gene: TRBV14; J gene: TRBJ2-7; CDR3 DNA: TGTGCCAGCAGCCAAGATCGTATCGGAGTCTACGAGCAGTACTTC; CDR3 protein: CASSQDRIGVYEQYF
D gene: TRBD1; clone size: NA; V gene: TRBV30; J gene: TRBJ2-5; CDR3 DNA: TGTGCCTGGAGGATTCCGGGACAGGGGGCCCCAGAGACCCAGTACTTC; CDR3 protein: CAWRIPGQGAPETQYF
D gene: NA; clone size: NA; V gene: TRBV6-2/TRBV6-3; J gene: TRBJ1-2; CDR3 DNA: TGTGCCAGCAGTTCGGGCTATGGCTACACCTTC; CDR3 protein: CASSSGYGYTF
D gene: TRBD2; clone size: NA; V gene: TRBV7-3; J gene: TRBJ2-3; CDR3 DNA: TGTGCCAGCACATCGGGACTAGCCGGAGATACGCAGTATTTT; CDR3 protein: CASTSGLAGDTQYF
D gene: TRBD2; clone size: NA; V gene: TRBV27; J gene: TRBJ2-7; CDR3 DNA: TGTGCCACCAGATTCAGCGGGGTGGGGGTTACCTACGAGCAGTACTTC; CDR3 protein: CATRFSGVGVTYEQYF
D gene: NA; clone size: NA; V gene: TRBV19; J gene: TRBJ1-5; CDR3 DNA: TGTGCCAGTCGTACGGACAGCCAAACTTATAGCAATCAGCCCCAGCATTTT; CDR3 protein: CASRTDSQTYSNQPQHF
D gene: NA; clone size: few; V gene: TRBV6-5; J gene: TRBJ2-3; CDR3 DNA: TGTGCCAGCCAAACAGGGCCCACAGATACGCAGTATTTT; CDR3 protein: CASQTGPTDTQYF
D gene: NA; clone size: NA; V gene: TRBV6-5; J gene: TRBJ2-2; CDR3 DNA: TGTGCCAGCAGTTACTCGACTGACACCGGGGAGCTGTTTTTT; CDR3 protein: CASSYSTDTGELFF
D gene: TRBD1; clone size: NA; V gene: TRBV5-1; J gene: TRBJ1-4; CDR3 DNA: TGCGCCAGCAGCCCGACAGGGTCACCTAATGAAAAACTGTTTTTT; CDR3 protein: CASSPTGSPNEKLFF
D gene: NA; clone size: NA; V gene: TRBV24-1; J gene: TRBJ1-1; CDR3 DNA: TGTGCCACCAGTGATTTTTCCAGGGATGAAGCTTTCTTT; CDR3 protein: CATSDFSRDEAFF
D gene: NA; clone size: NA; V gene: TRBV6-2/TRBV6-3; J gene: TRBJ1-6; CDR3 DNA: TGTGCCAGCAGTCACGGAGGGAATTCACCCCTCCACTTT; CDR3 protein: CASSHGGNSPLHF
D gene: NA; clone size: few; V gene: TRBV19; J gene: TRBJ2-1; CDR3 DNA: TGTGCCAGTAGTATATCCAGGGACAATGAGCAGTTCTTC; CDR3 protein: CASSISRDNEQFF
D gene: TRBD1; clone size: NA; V gene: TRBV7-2; J gene: TRBJ1-1; CDR3 DNA: TGTGCCAGCAGCTTGGGGGGACAGCTGAACACTGAAGCTTTCTTT; CDR3 protein: CASSLGGQLNTEAFF
D gene: TRBD2; clone size: once; V gene: TRBV27; J gene: TRBJ2-7; CDR3 DNA: TGTGCCAGCAGCAAGACTAGCGGCTACGAGCAGTACTTC; CDR3 protein: CASSKTSGYEQYF
D gene: TRBD1; clone size: few; V gene: TRBV6-5; J gene: TRBJ2-7; CDR3 DNA: TGTGCCAGCAGCCCATGGACAGGGCTTGAGCAGTACTTC; CDR3 protein: CASSPWTGLEQYF
D gene: NA; clone size: NA; V gene: TRBV28; J gene: TRBJ1-2; CDR3 DNA: TGTGCCAGCAGTTTGAAGCGGTCCTATGGCTACACCTTC; CDR3 protein: CASSLKRSYGYTF
D gene: NA; clone size: NA; V gene: TRBV28; J gene: TRBJ1-5; CDR3 DNA: TGTGCCAGCAGTTTATCGGCAGGTTCGCGGCCCCAGCATTTT; CDR3 protein: CASSLSAGSRPQHF
D gene: NA; clone size: NA; V gene: TRBV5-1; J gene: TRBJ2-2; CDR3 DNA: TGCGCCAGCAGGGAACGGGGACAAGACACCGGGGAGCTGTTTTTT; CDR3 protein: CASRERGQDTGELFF
D gene: NA; clone size: NA; V gene: TRBV2; J gene: TRBJ2-7; CDR3 DNA: TGTGCCAGCAGTGAAGAACTAAGCTCCTACGAGCAGTACTTC; CDR3 protein: CASSEELSSYEQYF